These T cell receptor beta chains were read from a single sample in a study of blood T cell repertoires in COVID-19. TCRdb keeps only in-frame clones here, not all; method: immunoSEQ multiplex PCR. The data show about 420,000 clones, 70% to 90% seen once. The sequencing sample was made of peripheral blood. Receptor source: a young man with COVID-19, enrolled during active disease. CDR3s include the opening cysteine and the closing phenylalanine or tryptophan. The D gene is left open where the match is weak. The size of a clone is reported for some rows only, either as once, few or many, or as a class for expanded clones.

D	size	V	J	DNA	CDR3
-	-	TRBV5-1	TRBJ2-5	TGCGCCAGCAGCTCGGGTGATAGGTTCAGGGGTAAGGAGACCCAGTACTTC	CASSSGDRFRGKETQYF
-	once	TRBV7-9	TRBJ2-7	TGTGCCAGCAGCTTAGCGTTAGGGGCGGAGATCTACGAGCAGTACTTC	CASSLALGAEIYEQYF
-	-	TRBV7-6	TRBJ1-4	TGTGCCAGCAGCTTAGACCAGGCAACTAATGAAAAACTGTTTTTT	CASSLDQATNEKLFF
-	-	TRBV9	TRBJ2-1	TGTGCCAGCAGCGTAGTCGGCGGTTCCTACAATGAGCAGTTCTTC	CASSVVGGSYNEQFF
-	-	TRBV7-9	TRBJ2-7	TGTGCCAGCAGCCGTCCGGGGACTTCCTCCTACGAGCAGTACTTC	CASSRPGTSSYEQYF
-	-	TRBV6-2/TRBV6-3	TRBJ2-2	TGTGCCAGCAGTTACGTCAGGACAACGAACACCGGGGAGCTGTTTTTT	CASSYVRTTNTGELFF
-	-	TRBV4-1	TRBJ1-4	TGCGCCAGCAGCCGACGGGAGGGAATGACTAATGAAAAACTGTTTTTT	CASSRREGMTNEKLFF
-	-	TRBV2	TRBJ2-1	TGTGCCAGCAGAGCCATTTACAATGAGCAGTTCTTC	CASRAIYNEQFF
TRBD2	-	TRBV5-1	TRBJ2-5	TGCGCCAGCAGCTTGCTAGCGGGAGATAGACAAGAGACCCAGTACTTC	CASSLLAGDRQETQYF
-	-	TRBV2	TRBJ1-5	TGTGCCAGCAGTGATAAGTGGGACTGGGCAGGGCAAAGTCAGCCCCAGCATTTT	CASSDKWDWAGQSQPQHF
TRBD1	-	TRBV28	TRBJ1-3	TGTGCCAGCAGTACCCGGACAGGGAGAAACACCATATATTTT	CASSTRTGRNTIYF
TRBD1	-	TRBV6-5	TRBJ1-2	TGTGCCACCAACGGAGGGGGCGGGTATGGCTACACCTTC	CATNGGGGYGYTF
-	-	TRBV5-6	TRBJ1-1	TGTGCCAGCATTCGTGACTTCGGGGACACTGAAGCTTTCTTT	CASIRDFGDTEAFF
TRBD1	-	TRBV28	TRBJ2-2	TGTGCCAGCAGTTTACCTCTTGCAGGGGGCGGGGAGCTGTTTTTT	CASSLPLAGGGELFF
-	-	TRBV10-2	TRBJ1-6	TGCGCCAGCACTTTTTCGGTGGAGACCGGTTCACCCCTCCACTTT	CASTFSVETGSPLHF
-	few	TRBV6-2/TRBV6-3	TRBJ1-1	TGTGCCAGCAGTTCAGGGGTACTCACTGAAGCTTTCTTT	CASSSGVLTEAFF
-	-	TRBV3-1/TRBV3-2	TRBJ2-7	TGTGCCAGCAGCCCCTTTCGGTGGCTGAGGAGCGAGCAGTACTTC	CASSPFRWLRSEQYF
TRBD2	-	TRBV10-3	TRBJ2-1	TGTGCCATCAGTGAGTCTCTCTGGAGTAGCGGGGACAATGAGCAGTTCTTC	CAISESLWSSGDNEQFF
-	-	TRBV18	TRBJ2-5	TGTGCCAGCTCACCACCGGGGGTGGGAGGAGAGACCCAGTACTTC	CASSPPGVGGETQYF
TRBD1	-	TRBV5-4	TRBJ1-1	TGTGCCAGCAGCATACAGGGGTGGAGCACTGAAGCTTTCTTT	CASSIQGWSTEAFF
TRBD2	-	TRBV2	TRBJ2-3	TGTGCCAGCACGACGGGGGGGATAGATACGCAGTATTTT	CASTTGGIDTQYF
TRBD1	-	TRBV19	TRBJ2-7	TGTGCCAGTAGTAAAGTGACAGGGACATACAGCTACGAGCAGTACTTC	CASSKVTGTYSYEQYF
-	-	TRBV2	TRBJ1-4	TGTGCCAGCAGTCTCGACTCAACTAATGAAAAACTGTTTTTT	CASSLDSTNEKLFF
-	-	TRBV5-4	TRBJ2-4	TGTGCCAGCAGCCTCAATCAGGCTTCCAAAAACATTCAGTACTTC	CASSLNQASKNIQYF
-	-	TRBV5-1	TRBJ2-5	TGCGCCAGCAGCGCGATACAGGGTGCGAGGGAGACCCAGTACTTC	CASSAIQGARETQYF
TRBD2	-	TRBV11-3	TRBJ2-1	TGTGCCAGCAGCGACCGACTAGCGGGAGGTGGCGAGCAGTTCTTC	CASSDRLAGGGEQFF
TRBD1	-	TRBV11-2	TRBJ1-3	TGTGCCAGCAGCCCCGAGGGTGGCAGGGGGTATTTT	CASSPEGGRGYF
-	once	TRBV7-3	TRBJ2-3	TGTGCCAGCAGCTTCACAGGGCGCGATACGCAGTATTTT	CASSFTGRDTQYF
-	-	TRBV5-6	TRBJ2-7	TGTGCCAGCAGCTCGATGAGCTACGAGCAGTACTTC	CASSSMSYEQYF
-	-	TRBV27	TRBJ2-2	TGTGCCAGCAGTTTAGGCCTGAACACCGGGGAGCTGTTTTTT	CASSLGLNTGELFF
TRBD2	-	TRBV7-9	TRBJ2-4	TGTGCCAGCAGCTCTAGCGGGAGGATGTGGAGAAACATTCAGTACTTC	CASSSSGRMWRNIQYF
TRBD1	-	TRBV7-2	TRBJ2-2	TGTGCCAGCAGCTCACGAGACAGGGACGGGCAGTTTTTT	CASSSRDRDGQFF
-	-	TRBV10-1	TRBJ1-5	TGCGCCAGCAGTGAAACACGCAATCAGCCCCAGCATTTT	CASSETRNQPQHF
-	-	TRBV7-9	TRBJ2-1	TGTGCCAGCAGCTTAAGTTCCACTCACTACAATGAGCAGTTCTTC	CASSLSSTHYNEQFF
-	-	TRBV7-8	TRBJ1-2	TGTGCCAGCAGCTCCCAAAGACTCCAGGGCAACTATGGCTACACCTTC	CASSSQRLQGNYGYTF
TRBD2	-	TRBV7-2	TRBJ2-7	TGTGCCAGCAGCTTGGGACTAGCATTCTACGAGCAGTACTTC	CASSLGLAFYEQYF
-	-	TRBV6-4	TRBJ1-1	TGTGCCAGCAGCGCCGACAGAATGAACACTGAAGCTTTCTTT	CASSADRMNTEAFF
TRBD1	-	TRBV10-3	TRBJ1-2	TGTGCCATCAGTGAGTTTAGGACAGGGTTCTTCGGCTACACCTTC	CAISEFRTGFFGYTF
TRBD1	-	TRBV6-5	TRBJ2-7	TGTGCCAGCAGTTTAGACAGGGGGCCCAGCGGTAGGGAGCAGTACTTC	CASSLDRGPSGREQYF
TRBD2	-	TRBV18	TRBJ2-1	TGTGCCAGCTCACCGTCGCTAGCGGGGGTCGATGAGCAGTTCTTC	CASSPSLAGVDEQFF
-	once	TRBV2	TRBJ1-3	TGTGCCAGCACGGAGCCTGGAAACACCATATATTTT	CASTEPGNTIYF
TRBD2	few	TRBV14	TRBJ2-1	TGTGCCAGCAGCCAAAATAGCGGGGGGTTAAATGAGCAGTTCTTC	CASSQNSGGLNEQFF
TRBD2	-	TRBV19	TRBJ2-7	TGTGCCAGTAGCCCGGGACTAGCGGCCTACGAGCAGTACTTC	CASSPGLAAYEQYF
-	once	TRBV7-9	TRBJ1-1	TGTGCCAGCAGCTTAAACCAGTATCGGGGAGCTGAAGCTTTCTTT	CASSLNQYRGAEAFF
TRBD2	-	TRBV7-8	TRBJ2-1	TGTGCCAGCAGCTTAGTGCTAGCGGGAACGAGTGAGCAGTTCTTC	CASSLVLAGTSEQFF
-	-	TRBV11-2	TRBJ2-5	TGTGCCAGCAGCTTAGGATCTGGAGCGGGCCAAGAGACCCAGTACTTC	CASSLGSGAGQETQYF
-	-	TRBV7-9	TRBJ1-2	TGTGCCAGCAGCGCAGATTTGAGGAACTATGGCTACACCTTC	CASSADLRNYGYTF
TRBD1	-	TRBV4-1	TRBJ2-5	TGCGCCAGCAGCCCCTCCCAGGGGGCTAGGGAGACCCAGTACTTC	CASSPSQGARETQYF
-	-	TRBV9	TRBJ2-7	TGTGCCAGCAGCCCCCAATGGAGCTACGAGCAGTACTTC	CASSPQWSYEQYF